Each of the 20 T cell receptor beta chains below was sequenced from the same sample in a study of monozygotic twins with inflammatory bowel disease (dated by TCRdb to the late 2010s). Libraries were constructed by 5' RACE. Data came from an Illumina HiSeq 2500. After TCRdb reprocessed the reads, each CDR3 protein sequence was kept as one row, without DNA. This specimen's table enumerates roughly 150,000 distinct CDR3 sequences. The ten largest clonotypes hold 2.4% of the sample. The specimen sequenced was blood. The receptors shown here come from a human donor with ulcerative colitis or Crohn's disease, or a healthy co-twin of an affected twin (not recorded which).

The CDR3 is CASSFYGRVTDTQYF. This chain links TRBV12-3 or TRBV12-4 with TRBJ2-3; TCRdb names TRBD2, which stays unverified in the absence of DNA. This CDR3 has 15 residues.

V gene TRBV20-1 combines with J gene TRBJ2-2; TCRdb lists TRBD2, though no DNA is available to test this call. This CDR3 region has 13 residues. CDR1 is DFQATT and CDR2 is SNEGSKA in the germline V gene (reference sequence). This CDR3 is CSGGRGNTGELFF.

The chain recombines TRBV18 with TRBJ2-3. The CDR3 is 14 residues long. CDR1 KGHSH and CDR2 LQKENI come from the germline V gene. CDR3 region: CASSPPEGTDTQYF.

This chain links TRBV18 with TRBJ1-2. Germline V lookup: CDR1 KGHSH, CDR2 LQKENI. This CDR3 has 15 residues. The CDR3 sequence: CASSPQGAPNYGYTF.

V is TRBV7-2 and J is TRBJ2-7; absent DNA, TCRdb's TRBD1 call cannot be checked. The germline V gene encodes CDR1 SGHTA and CDR2 FQGNSA. The CDR3 extends over 12 amino acids. The CDR3 sequence is CASRLAPGEQYF.

The chain employs TRBV3-1 and TRBJ2-5; TCRdb designates TRBD2, a call that cannot be tested without DNA. This CDR3 is built from 18 residues. Germline V gene lookup returns CDR1 LGHDT and CDR2 YNNKEL (reference sequence). The CDR3 sequence: CASSRRTSGGPDRETQYF.

The V call is TRBV6-5, the J call TRBJ2-6; the TCRdb call, TRBD1, lacks DNA for checking. CDR1 and CDR2 from the germline V gene are MNHEY and SVGAGI. The CDR3 sequence is 16 residues long. CDR3 amino acids: CASSYTPFPGANVLTF.

The V and J genes are TRBV5-1 and TRBJ2-3; TCRdb's D call, TRBD1, is unchecked because there is no DNA. Per the germline V gene, CDR1 is SGHRS and CDR2 is YFSETQ. The CDR3 sequence is 16 residues long. CDR3 region: CASSTPGGFFADTQYF.

The CDR3 here is CASSLSVGGEHGELFF. The V call is TRBV27, the J call TRBJ2-2; no DNA is available, so the TRBD1 call from TCRdb remains unchecked. Germline CDR1 reads MNHEY; CDR2 reads SMNVEV (reference sequence). The CDR3 totals 16 residues.

V is TRBV12-3 or TRBV12-4 and J is TRBJ1-4. The CDR3 runs to 15 residues. CDR3 protein: CASSLGNRPNEKLFF.

This chain joins TRBV12-3 or TRBV12-4 and TRBJ1-6; TCRdb indicates TRBD1, and absent DNA this call remains unverified. The CDR3 consists of 12 residues. Here the CDR3 reads CASRQGRSPLHF.

The chain is built from TRBV7-9 and TRBJ2-1; the D gene TCRdb calls, TRBD1, cannot be checked with no DNA. The CDR3 is made up of 14 amino acids. CDR1 is SEHNR, CDR2 FQNEAQ, per germline (reference sequence). CDR3: CASSGRVGDNEQFF.

This sequence joins TRBV18 and TRBJ1-5. This CDR3 spans 13 amino acids. Germline V gene lookup returns CDR1 KGHSH and CDR2 LQKENI. CDR3 amino acids: CASSPGINQPQHF.

This sequence joins TRBV5-1 and TRBJ2-3; the D gene TCRdb calls, TRBD1, cannot be checked with no DNA. The CDR3 sequence is 14 residues long. The germline gives CDR1 SGHRS, CDR2 YFSETQ. The CDR3 reads CASSLDGRADTQYF.

This chain connects TRBV5-1 to TRBJ2-7; TCRdb outputs TRBD1, but without DNA this stays unchecked. CDR1 and CDR2 (germline): SGHRS, YFSETQ. The CDR3 length is 12 residues. The chain's CDR3 is CASSTDRGEQYF.

The chain uses TRBV7-2 and TRBJ2-4; checking the TCRdb D call of TRBD1 is not possible without DNA. The CDR3 is made up of 16 amino acids. Per the germline V gene, CDR1 is SGHTA and CDR2 is FQGNSA. CDR3 loop: CASSPGGALAKNIQYF.

This rearrangement joins TRBV2 to TRBJ2-3. The CDR3 runs 12 residues. Germline assignment: CDR1 SNHLY and CDR2 FYNNEI. This chain's CDR3 is CASSSTSDTQYF.

V gene TRBV12-3 or TRBV12-4 combines with J gene TRBJ2-4; the D call of TRBD2 rests on TCRdb alone, since no DNA is present to check it. The CDR3 loop spans 15 amino acids. Here the CDR3 reads CASVENSGSRNIQYF.

The V and J genes are TRBV14 and TRBJ2-7; checking the TCRdb D call of TRBD2 is not possible without DNA. CDR3 length equals 14 residues. Germline CDR1 is SGHDN and CDR2 is FVKESK. CDR3: CASSHGGLLYEQYF.

The chain links TRBV6-5 to TRBJ2-5; TCRdb designates TRBD1, a call that cannot be tested without DNA. Germline CDR1 MNHEY, CDR2 SVGAGI. The CDR3 is 13 amino acids. CDR3 sequence reads: CASRRGTMETQYF.